The present TCR beta chain was sequenced within a study of cytomegalovirus exposure and HLA in healthy donors. With regard to this clone: Its specificity is unknown.

In germline, CDR1 is KGHSH, CDR2 LQKENI. The CDR3 loop spans 16 amino acids. Trimming shortened V by 3 bases and J by 4 bases, and 16 bases separated the two germline ends. Study findings and constraints: Presence/absence analyses assumed roughly uniform sequencing depth across donors, which may not hold. Immune exposure was documented only through CMV serostatus. Certain sequence variants were highly shared and formed a cluster, and this cluster was likely a sequencing artifact.

Vbeta (60) and Jbeta (13) primers were used in the PCR. Assay used: immunoSEQ multiplex PCR; TCRdb lists only in-frame clones, some missing. This table holds roughly 200,000 clones, roughly four fifths found once. The TCR comes from a middle-aged woman in good health and CMV-seronegative. The chain joins TRBV18 to TRBJ1-5; a possible D gene is TRBD1 (6 bases). The source material was PBMCs. This CDR3 reads CASSPDHNTGNQPQHF. The CDR3 DNA follows: TGTGCCAGCTCACCGGATCATAACACAGGGAATCAGCCCCAGCATTTT.